Shown below are 21 T cell receptor beta chains from a single sample sequenced in a study of blood T cell repertoires in COVID-19. Libraries were prepared by immunoSEQ multiplex PCR; TCRdb keeps only in-frame clonotypes and omits some of them. The sample lists approximately 220,000 clones; 65% to 85% were seen once. Material: PBMCs or T cells enriched from blood (not recorded which). The receptor source for this set is a woman aged 40 to 50 with acute COVID-19.

The rearrangement uses TRBV5-4 and TRBJ2-1; D remains ambiguous. The CDR3 consists of 12 residues. Germline values: CDR1 SGHNT, CDR2 YYREEE (reference sequence). V lost 4 bases, J lost 8 bases, and 10 bases lay in between. The CDR3 protein is CASSHWSDEQFF. As DNA, the CDR3 is TGTGCCAGCAGCCATTGGAGTGATGAGCAGTTCTTC. The full variable domain, in which reference TRBV5-4 and TRBJ2-1 provide the parts outside the CDR3, is ETGVTQSPTHLIKTRGQQVTLRCSSQSGHNTVSWYQQALGQGPQFIFQYYREEENGRGNFPPRFSGLQFPNYSSELNVNALELDDSALYLCASSHWSDEQFFGPGTRLTVL.

The V and J genes are TRBV28 and TRBJ2-7, with D possibly TRBD2 on 7 matching bases. The V and J ends lost 7 bases and 1 base respectively, with 17 bases between them. This CDR3 is 15 amino acids long. Germline V CDR1 and CDR2: MDHEN, SYDVKM. The CDR3 spells CASTRGGGRSYEQYF. For the CDR3, the DNA is TGTGCCAGCACCAGGGGCGGGGGCCGATCCTACGAGCAGTACTTC.

The chain employs TRBV15 and TRBJ2-5; no clear D. The CDR3 runs 13 residues. CDR1 and CDR2 (germline): LNHNV, YYDKDF (reference sequence). V lost 3 bases and J 0 bases, leaving 5 bases between the germline ends. CDR3 sequence: CATSSSNQETQYF. The CDR3 region has the DNA TGTGCCACCAGCAGTAGTAACCAAGAGACCCAGTACTTC.

The V and J genes are TRBV28 and TRBJ2-7; TRBD1 aligns across 8 bases. The CDR3 is made up of 15 amino acids. From germline, CDR1 is MDHEN and CDR2 SYDVKM. Trimming took 6 bases from V and 2 from J; bases not matched to a gene: 9. The CDR3: CASRTETGAPYEQYF. The CDR3 DNA sequence: TGTGCCAGCAGGACCGAGACAGGGGCCCCCTACGAGCAGTACTTC.

This clone has a single count. V gene TRBV28 combines with J gene TRBJ1-5, with D perhaps TRBD1 (5 bases). V lost 7 bases, J lost 1 base, and 17 bases lay in between. The CDR3 sequence is 16 residues long. Germline lookup yields CDR1 MDHEN and CDR2 SYDVKM. The CDR3 DNA reads as TGTGCCAGCACTAAATCGGGGGGACGGAGCAATCAGCCCCAGCATTTT. Translation gives CASTKSGGRSNQPQHF.

The chain combines TRBV15 with TRBJ2-1; TRBD2 matches at 13 bases. The CDR3 has 16 residues. From germline, CDR1 is LNHNV and CDR2 YYDKDF (reference sequence). V lost 2 bases, J lost 8 bases, and 6 bases stayed unmatched. The CDR3: CATSRMTSGGLDEQFF. The CDR3 bases are TGTGCCACCAGCAGAATGACTAGCGGGGGGCTTGATGAGCAGTTCTTC.

This clone was detected only a few times. The V call is TRBV24-1, the J call TRBJ1-2; 9 nucleotides line up with TRBD1. The length of the CDR3 is 16 residues. With V trimmed by 0 bases and J by 7 bases, 8 bases remained unmatched. The germline gives CDR1 KGHDR, CDR2 SFDVKD. In DNA form, the CDR3 reads TGTGCCACCAGTGATTTGGGGGGACAGGGTGTGCTTGGCTACACCTTC. This sequence encodes CATSDLGGQGVLGYTF.

The J gene is TRBJ1-1, the V gene TRBV10-2, with 9 bases identical to TRBD1. Germline loops: CDR1 WSHSY, CDR2 SAAADI. The trim removed 7 bases at V and 2 bases at J, leaving 8 bases unmatched. This CDR3 is 15 amino acids long. The CDR3 sequence is CASTRTGADNTEAFF. The CDR3 DNA follows: TGCGCCAGCACCAGGACAGGGGCGGATAACACTGAAGCTTTCTTT.

The chain has TRBV6-5 and TRBJ2-7; 12 bases align to TRBD2. The ends lost 5 bases at V and 3 bases at J; junction bases unmatched: 5. Per germline, CDR1 MNHEY and CDR2 SVGAGI. CDR3 length: 15 amino acids. The CDR3 here is CASSRTSGGIYEQYF. In DNA, the CDR3 is TGTGCCAGCAGTCGTACTAGCGGGGGGATCTACGAGCAGTACTTC.

The V call is TRBV30, the J call TRBJ2-7; maybe TRBD1 (6 bases). Trimming took 6 bases from V and 0 from J, leaving 12 bases between them. CDR1 is GTSNPN and CDR2 is SVGIG in the germline V gene (reference sequence). The CDR3 totals 13 residues. DNA for the CDR3: TGTGCCTGTACAGGGACACCCTCCTACGAGCAGTACTTC. Encoded protein: CACTGTPSYEQYF.

This rearrangement joins TRBV9 to TRBJ1-6; 9 bases line up with TRBD1. Per the germline V gene, CDR1 is SGDLS and CDR2 is YYNGEE. Losses at the gene ends were 4 bases for V and 10 bases for J; bases not matched to a gene: 9. The length of the CDR3 is 15 residues. CDR3 amino acids: CASSPQGALRSPLHF. DNA for the CDR3: TGTGCCAGCAGCCCACAGGGGGCTTTGAGGTCACCCCTCCACTTT. Full variable domain (outside the CDR3, taken from reference TRBV9 and TRBJ1-6): DSGVTQTPKHLITATGQRVTLRCSPRSGDLSVYWYQQSLDQGLQFLIQYYNGEERAKGNILERFSAQQFPDLHSELNLSSLELGDSALYFCASSPQGALRSPLHFGNGTRLTVT.

The gene calls are TRBV7-2 and TRBJ2-2; 7 bases align to TRBD2. J lost 3 bases, V lost 5 bases, and 3 bases had no gene match. The germline CDR1 and CDR2 sequences are SGHTA and FQGNSA. This CDR3 has 14 amino acids. This chain's CDR3 is CASSKGLHTGELFF. For the CDR3, the DNA is TGTGCCAGCAGCAAGGGACTACACACCGGGGAGCTGTTTTTT.

The CDR3 region has the DNA TGTGCCAGCAGTTACGGGGAGGTATCAGATACGCAGTATTTT. Protein sequence: CASSYGEVSDTQYF. This chain uses TRBV6-5 with TRBJ2-3; a possible D gene is TRBD2 (6 bases). V was cut by 2 bases and J by 4 bases, with 10 bases left in between. Germline CDR1 MNHEY, CDR2 SVGAGI. CDR3 size: 14 residues.

The chain uses TRBV9 and TRBJ2-1, with TRBD2 matching over 7 bases. Germline values: CDR1 SGDLS, CDR2 YYNGEE. The trim removed 1 base at V and 2 bases at J, leaving 6 bases unmatched. CDR3 length: 16 amino acids. The DNA of the CDR3 is TGTGCCAGCAGCGTAAAGGTGGGGGGGACCTACAATGAGCAGTTCTTC. It encodes CASSVKVGGTYNEQFF.

This clone was detected a few times. V usage is TRBV10-3 and J usage is TRBJ2-3; tentatively, D is TRBD2 (7 bases). V was cut by 4 bases and J by 1 base, with 18 bases left in between. Germline V CDR1 and CDR2: ENHRY, SYGVKD. The CDR3 runs to 17 residues. The CDR3 spells CAISAPFREGGTDTQYF. The CDR3 DNA is TGTGCCATCAGTGCCCCTTTCAGGGAGGGGGGCACAGATACGCAGTATTTT.

CDR3 DNA: TGTGCCAGCAGCCTCGTCGCCGGTAAGAGCACAGATACGCAGTATTTT. Its protein product is CASSLVAGKSTDTQYF. The chain is built from TRBV7-8 and TRBJ2-3; D not certain. Germline V gene data show CDR1 as SGHVS and CDR2 as FQNEAQ. The CDR3 has 16 residues. V lost 5 bases to trimming and J lost 0 bases, with 15 bases between them.

V usage is TRBV2 and J usage is TRBJ2-7; 7 nucleotides align to TRBD2. The germline CDR1 and CDR2 sequences are SNHLY and FYNNEI. This CDR3 has 14 residues. V dropped 10 bases and J dropped 0; count of bases not matched to a gene: 9. CDR3 protein: CATPKGRASYEQYF. CDR3 DNA sequence: TGTGCCACTCCTAAGGGGAGGGCCTCCTACGAGCAGTACTTC. Drawing the rest from reference TRBV2 and TRBJ2-7, the complete variable domain is EPEVTQTPSHQVTQMGQEVILRCVPISNHLYFYWYRQILGQKVEFLVSFYNNEISEKSEIFDDQFSVERPDGSNFTLKIRSTKLEDSAMYFCATPKGRASYEQYFGPGTRLTVT.

The chain recombines TRBV28 with TRBJ1-6; 8 positions agree with TRBD1. Germline V gives CDR1 MDHEN, CDR2 SYDVKM. The CDR3 totals 16 residues. J lost 4 bases, V lost 8 bases, and 10 bases had no gene match. The CDR3 DNA follows: TGTGCCAGCGTTTCAGGGGGCCAGAGTTATAATTCACCCCTCCACTTT. As protein: CASVSGGQSYNSPLHF.

The chain has TRBV5-1 and TRBJ1-1, with D perhaps TRBD1 (5 bases). Germline V CDR1 and CDR2: SGHRS, YFSETQ. V was shortened by 1 base and J by 0 bases, with 10 bases between the two germline ends. The CDR3 is 15 residues long. CDR3 sequence: CASSLRGHVNTEAFF. In DNA, the CDR3 is TGCGCCAGCAGCTTGCGAGGACACGTGAACACTGAAGCTTTCTTT.

This clone appeared a few times. V usage is TRBV29-1 and J usage is TRBJ1-1, with 8 nucleotides matching TRBD1. Trimming removed 6 bases from V and 3 bases from J; junction bases left unmatched: 3. The length of the CDR3 is 12 residues. Germline CDR1 and CDR2: SQVTM and ANQGSEA. DNA for the CDR3: TGCAGCGTCGCGACAGGGGACACTGAAGCTTTCTTT. It yields the protein CSVATGDTEAFF.

V gene TRBV9 combines with J gene TRBJ1-1; 8 bases line up with TRBD1. The CDR3 length is 16 residues. Trimming at V came to 4 bases and at J to 5 bases, leaving 13 bases not matched to a gene. CDR1 and CDR2 (germline): SGDLS, YYNGEE. This chain's CDR3 is CASSPARPGGSTEAFF. CDR3 bases: TGTGCCAGCAGCCCCGCTCGTCCAGGGGGCTCGACTGAAGCTTTCTTT.